Listed below are T cell receptor beta chains from one sample, sequenced in a study of cytomegalovirus exposure and HLA in healthy donors. Libraries were prepared by immunoSEQ multiplex PCR; TCRdb keeps only in-frame clonotypes and omits some of them. The sample consists of 150,000 to 200,000 clones, about 77% of them appearing once. The sample was PBMCs. The source is a woman in her thirties or forties in good health and CMV-seropositive. The CDR3 runs from the conserved cysteine through the conserved F or W. The order of the fields is D gene, V gene, J gene, clone size, CDR3 protein, CDR3 DNA. A D gene is named only where the DNA matches it firmly. Size is omitted from some rows. Given values are once, few, many or a class for expanded clones.

>NA|TRBV7-9|TRBJ2-7|once
CASSSTRLITYEQYF
TGTGCCAGCAGCTCAACTCGACTCATAACTTACGAGCAGTACTTC
>NA|TRBV25-1|TRBJ2-7|NA
CASTESLRQVYEQYF
TGTGCCAGCACCGAATCCTTGAGACAGGTTTACGAGCAGTACTTC
>NA|TRBV5-1|TRBJ1-1|NA
CASSLRTAQNEAFF
TGCGCCAGCAGCTTGAGGACAGCCCAGAATGAAGCTTTCTTT
>NA|TRBV29-1|TRBJ2-5|NA
CSVTFQIATGGETQYF
TGCAGCGTTACTTTTCAGATCGCGACCGGAGGGGAGACCCAGTACTTC
>NA|TRBV4-2|TRBJ2-3|NA
CASSQELAGSRDTQYF
TGTGCCAGCAGCCAAGAGTTGGCCGGGAGTAGAGATACGCAGTATTTT
>NA|TRBV30|TRBJ2-6|NA
CAWLRDAGANVLTF
TGTGCCTGGCTTCGGGATGCTGGGGCCAACGTCCTGACTTTC
>NA|TRBV6-6|TRBJ2-3|few
CASRAADTQYF
TGTGCCAGCAGAGCGGCAGATACGCAGTATTTT
>TRBD2|TRBV7-8|TRBJ2-3|NA
CASSTLAGGGTDTQYF
TGTGCCAGCAGCACCCTAGCGGGAGGGGGGACAGATACGCAGTATTTT
>TRBD2|TRBV4-3|TRBJ2-1|NA
CASSQAGGLYNEQFF
TGCGCCAGCAGCCAAGCGGGAGGGCTTTACAATGAGCAGTTCTTC
>TRBD2|TRBV7-2|TRBJ2-1|NA
CASSLWSTSGNNEQFF
TGTGCCAGCAGCTTATGGTCCACTAGCGGTAACAATGAGCAGTTCTTC
>NA|TRBV7-9|TRBJ1-2|NA
CASGFSGSSPLGYTF
TGTGCCAGCGGCTTTTCGGGTTCCAGCCCCCTTGGCTACACCTTC
>NA|TRBV7-2|TRBJ2-5|NA
CASSLPPVTVQETQYF
TGTGCCAGCAGCTTACCCCCCGTCACAGTCCAAGAGACCCAGTACTTC
>NA|TRBV5-4|TRBJ1-2|NA
CASSLDTQGYTF
TGTGCCAGCAGCTTGGACACCCAAGGCTACACCTTC
>TRBD1|TRBV10-1|TRBJ2-2|NA
CASSEEGATNTGELFF
TGCGCCAGCAGTGAGGAGGGGGCGACGAACACCGGGGAGCTGTTTTTT
>TRBD2|TRBV9|TRBJ2-5|NA
CASSSGGALVETQYF
TGTGCCAGCAGCTCCGGGGGGGCATTGGTAGAGACCCAGTACTTC
>NA|TRBV7-2|TRBJ2-2|once
CASRVRFNTGELFF
TGTGCCAGCAGGGTCAGGTTTAACACCGGGGAGCTGTTTTTT
>TRBD1|TRBV10-2|TRBJ1-3|NA
CASSESGGTGNTIYF
TGCGCCAGCAGTGAGTCAGGGGGCACTGGAAACACCATATATTTT
>TRBD1|TRBV7-2|TRBJ1-3|NA
CASSFGQARGGNTIYF
TGTGCCAGCAGCTTTGGACAGGCACGGGGCGGGAACACCATATATTTT
>NA|TRBV18|TRBJ2-5|NA
CASSPPGLSQETQYF
TGTGCCAGCTCACCACCCGGTCTGTCACAAGAGACCCAGTACTTC
>NA|TRBV9|TRBJ2-6|NA
CASSVGQGPAWGANVLTF
TGTGCCAGCAGCGTAGGTCAGGGGCCCGCGTGGGGGGCCAACGTCCTGACTTTC
>TRBD2|TRBV5-1|TRBJ2-1|NA
CASSELSGTGNEQFF
TGCGCCAGCAGCGAACTTAGCGGGACCGGCAATGAGCAGTTCTTC
>NA|TRBV6-6|TRBJ1-1|NA
CASSYSAGGTTEAFF
TGTGCCAGCAGTTACTCCGCGGGAGGGACCACTGAAGCTTTCTTT
>TRBD1|TRBV7-9|TRBJ1-1|NA
CASSWTGLTEAFF
TGTGCCAGCAGCTGGACAGGGCTCACTGAAGCTTTCTTT
>TRBD1|TRBV28|TRBJ1-2|NA
CASSLLAGGRYGYTF
TGTGCCAGCAGTTTACTGGCAGGGGGTCGGTATGGCTACACCTTC
>TRBD1|TRBV7-9|TRBJ1-2|once
CASSSGGQRKQGPGGYTF
TGTGCCAGCAGCTCCGGCGGGCAGAGAAAACAGGGGCCGGGGGGCTACACCTTC
>NA|TRBV28|TRBJ1-1|NA
CASSLWKGQSGEAFF
TGTGCCAGCAGTTTATGGAAGGGACAATCAGGTGAAGCTTTCTTT
>NA|TRBV5-1|TRBJ1-1|NA
CASSTGDTYTEAFF
TGCGCCAGCAGCACCGGGGACACGTACACTGAAGCTTTCTTT
>NA|TRBV7-9|TRBJ2-7|NA
CASSSGVRANPYEQYF
TGTGCCAGCAGCTCGGGGGTTCGCGCGAACCCCTACGAGCAGTACTTC
>TRBD1|TRBV2|TRBJ1-1|NA
CASRTGPWAFF
TGTGCCAGCAGGACAGGGCCTTGGGCTTTCTTT
>NA|TRBV20-1|TRBJ1-1|few
CSASRNTEAFF
TGCAGTGCTAGCAGAAACACTGAAGCTTTCTTT
>NA|TRBV2|TRBJ1-5|NA
CASIAGGGNQPQHF
TGTGCCAGCATCGCCGGCGGAGGCAATCAGCCCCAGCATTTT
>NA|TRBV4-2|TRBJ2-7|NA
CASSPGEPLYEQYF
TGTGCCAGCAGCCCAGGGGAGCCCCTCTACGAGCAGTACTTC
>NA|TRBV6-5|TRBJ2-3|NA
CASSYSNYLTDTQYF
TGTGCCAGCAGTTACTCGAACTATCTCACAGATACGCAGTATTTT
>TRBD2|TRBV30|TRBJ2-3|NA
CAWSVAGAPRDTQYF
TGTGCCTGGAGTGTTGCGGGAGCACCGAGAGATACGCAGTATTTT
>NA|TRBV7-2|TRBJ1-2|NA
CASFPQGLHGYTF
TGTGCCAGCTTTCCCCAGGGGCTTCATGGCTACACCTTC
>NA|TRBV11-3|TRBJ2-3|NA
CASSVGQGTEYF
NA